These 5 T cell receptor beta chains came from one sample sequenced in a study of regulatory T cells in long-lasting Graves disease (dated by TCRdb to 2020 to 2023). The library relied on multiplex PCR. Sequencing was performed on an Illumina HiSeq 4000. TCR beta libraries were built with iRepertoire HTBI primers and Arm-PCR amplification of CDR3 regions. In-frame beta chains were kept once TCRdb had trimmed the public reads at Q25 with fastp and called clones with MiXCR. A single entry per CDR3 protein holds the most common genes and DNA from its merged rows. The sample profile shows 400,000 to 500,000 distinct CDR3 sequences; 16% of them were found once. The top ten hold over 8.5% of the sample. The sample's time point label, in plain terms: newly diagnosed GD, antithyroid drugs for less than 3 months. RNA was extracted from PBMCs in TRIzol for both TCR sequencing and RNA sequencing. This same sample was also taken into another study, of T cells in Graves' hyperthyroidism and ophthalmopathy.

The material sequenced was peripheral blood mononuclear cells (PBMCs), taken at new diagnosis, from a patient treated with antithyroid drugs. The source of these receptors is a woman in her 30s with Graves disease. Donor details come from another sample of the same person, matched by shared clones.

This clonotype was seen a few times. The chain couples TRBV10-3 to TRBJ2-3; TRBD2 aligns across 8 bases. V was clipped by 5 bases and J by 3 bases; unmatched bases: 10. The CDR3 has 16 amino acids. Germline V gene data show CDR1 as ENHRY and CDR2 as SYGVKD. DNA for the CDR3: TGTGCCATCAGTACTAGAGCGGGAGATGGGACAGATACGCAGTATTTT. Its protein is CAISTRAGDGTDTQYF.

The chain uses TRBV19 and TRBJ2-3, with 13 bases matching TRBD2. CDR3 length: 15 residues. The J segment lost 6 bases and the V segment lost 5 bases, leaving 5 bases of the junction unmatched. The germline V gene has CDR1 LNHDA and CDR2 SQIVND (reference sequence). The CDR3 loop is CASSPRTSGSDTQYF. In DNA form, the CDR3 reads TGTGCCAGTAGTCCTAGGACTAGCGGGAGTGATACGCAGTATTTT.

This clonotype was detected ten times or more. J is TRBJ2-7 and V is TRBV28; D gene uncertain. CDR3 length: 14 amino acids. Trimming removed 9 bases at V and 3 bases at J, with 18 bases between. Germline CDR1 and CDR2: MDHEN and SYDVKM. CDR3 residues: CASLTPAAIYEQYF. The CDR3 DNA reads TGTGCCAGTCTCACCCCGGCGGCCATCTACGAGCAGTACTTC.

This clonotype appeared many times. The rearrangement joins TRBV5-5 to TRBJ2-4, with 14 bases fitting TRBD2. Per germline, CDR1 SGHKS and CDR2 YYEKEE (reference sequence). The CDR3 has 14 residues. Unmatched junction bases numbered 3, after V lost 4 bases and J lost 9 bases. CDR3: CASSQTSGGGIQYF. The CDR3 bases are TGTGCCAGCAGCCAGACTAGCGGGGGGGGCATTCAGTACTTC.

The gene calls are TRBV6-5 and TRBJ2-7; no clear D. V dropped 4 bases and J dropped 1 base, with 17 bases sitting between them. The CDR3 consists of 16 residues. CDR1 and CDR2 from the germline V gene are MNHEY and SVGAGI. The CDR3: CASSSPLGLRSYEQYF. The CDR3, as DNA: TGTGCCAGCAGTTCCCCTCTGGGGTTGCGTTCCTACGAGCAGTACTTC.